The T cell receptor beta chain under discussion was sequenced for a study of CD8 T cells in ankylosing spondylitis (dated by TCRdb to about 2017). For the wider study: The study set out to find disease-linked TCR variants by profiling T cell receptor beta repertoires in ankylosing spondylitis patients and healthy donors. In total, the full study cohort was made up of about 99 healthy donors and 20 to 25 ankylosing spondylitis patients. Peripheral blood was sampled, and synovial fluid was additionally collected from ankylosing spondylitis patients.

The CDR3 spans 14 residues, from the cysteine through the phenylalanine. Of the read, only the CDR3 DNA is kept; its 42 bases are in frame from base 1. As encoded in the germline V gene, CDR1 is SGHVS while CDR2 is FQNEAQ. Deletion took 4 bases off V and 5 bases off J, with a span of 14 bases between the germline ends. Sequencing used an Illumina HiSeq 2500. Quantitative 5'-RACE with molecular barcodes was the method used to prepare the TCR beta libraries. In the original analysis: Disease-linked TCR variants were identified with a new computational method built on a probabilistic model of VDJ rearrangement. TCRdb applied fastp at Q25 and MiXCR to the public reads, then kept only in-frame beta chains. Rows with one shared CDR3 protein collapse into an entry with the most common genes and DNA. The V and J calls were determined by TCRdb, not by the authors. This sample is represented by more than 500,000 distinct CDR3 sequences; 5.3% of them were singletons. The leading ten clones occupy approximately 3.5% of the sample.

In this sample, this clonotype turned up many times. Its cognate antigen has yet to be identified. Within one base of it there is no much larger clone, and no base qualities were kept. General conclusions and limits of the study: A TCR beta motif made up of fewer than 10 highly homologous amino acid variants appeared to be characteristic of blood from ankylosing spondylitis patients. Some of the motif variants had been reported before in the synovial fluid and blood of reactive arthritis patients, a finding that suggests common disease-initiation mechanisms. According to the report, matched synovial fluid samples from ankylosing spondylitis patients were significantly enriched for the disease-linked clones. The disease-linked clones had a CD8+ phenotype and were found at relatively low frequencies in peripheral blood.

Here the chain combines TRBV7-8 and TRBJ1-2; the D gene is not confidently resolved. The sequencing sample was made of blood, either unsorted or a sorted T cell fraction (not recorded which). This TCR came from a male donor with ankylosing spondylitis. The CDR3 region reads CASSSKSEVYGYTF. The nucleotide sequence is given as TGTGCCAGCAGCTCTAAAAGTGAGGTGTATGGCTACACCTTC.